This TCR beta chain was documented in a study of CD8 T cells in Susac syndrome. The CDR3 extends over 15 amino acids. Germline-derived CDR1 and CDR2 are SGHRS and YFSETQ. V lost 2 bases and J 5 bases, leaving 13 bases between the germline ends. cDNA came from roughly 0.53 to 1 ug RNA primed by random hexamers. TCRdb re-called the immunoSEQ multiplex PCR reads through MiXCR, storing one row per CDR3 protein. This sample has 300,000 or so distinct CDR3 sequences, with about 90% found just once. This clonotype was obtained from a human donor with multiple sclerosis. The sequencing input was CD4+ T cells from PBMCs. V usage is TRBV5-1 and J usage is TRBJ2-2, with D tentatively TRBD1 (5 bases). The CDR3 DNA follows: TGCGCCAGCAGCTTTCAGACAGTCCGGACCGGGGAGCTGTTTTTT. As protein: CASSFQTVRTGELFF.